A selection of T cell receptor beta chains follows, all from one sample in a study of radiotherapy plus CTLA-4 blockade in lung cancer. Method: immunoSEQ multiplex PCR; TCRdb's copy keeps in-frame clones and lacks some. The sample contains fewer than 140,000 clones, 70% to 90% of which appear only once. This specimen was peripheral blood, taken from a patient treated with radiotherapy plus ipilimumab. These receptors were taken from a human donor with non-small cell lung cancer that progressed on radiotherapy plus ipilimumab. Some clones in this sample may be carry-over from other donors' samples. CDR3s include the opening cysteine and the closing phenylalanine or tryptophan. D genes are given only for firm matches. The size field is filled for only some rows; it gives once, few, many or a size class.

>-|TRBV11-3|TRBJ2-5|-
CASSPGGIGATQYF
TGTGCCAGCAGCCCCGGTGGGATCGGGGCGACCCAGTACTTC
>TRBD1|TRBV10-3|TRBJ1-4|-
CAIRQGATNEKLFF
TGTGCCATCAGGCAGGGGGCAACTAATGAAAAACTGTTTTTT
>TRBD2|TRBV2|TRBJ2-1|-
CASWGGGRDNEQFF
TGTGCCAGCTGGGGGGGTGGGCGCGACAATGAGCAGTTCTTC
>-|TRBV28|TRBJ1-3|-
CASSLLGATSSGNTIYF
TGTGCCAGCAGTTTGCTGGGGGCCACCTCCTCTGGAAACACCATATATTTT
>TRBD1|TRBV29-1|TRBJ1-1|-
CSASGTGITEAFF
TGCAGCGCTTCCGGGACAGGGATCACTGAAGCTTTCTTT
>-|TRBV7-9|TRBJ1-1|-
CASSPLGSGTEAFF
TGTGCCAGCAGCCCCTTGGGGTCGGGTACTGAAGCTTTCTTT
>-|TRBV14|TRBJ2-1|-
CASSQSTGWNEQFF
TGTGCCAGCAGCCAGAGTACAGGGTGGAATGAGCAGTTCTTC
>-|TRBV6-1|TRBJ1-2|-
CASSEWGYYGYTF
TGTGCCAGCAGTGAATGGGGGTACTATGGCTACACCTTC
>-|TRBV5-1|TRBJ1-1|once
CASSLTDPDGEAFF
TGCGCCAGCAGCTTGACCGATCCGGACGGTGAAGCTTTCTTT
>TRBD1|TRBV6-5|TRBJ2-1|-
CASSYQGQRYNEQFF
TGTGCCAGCAGTTACCAGGGACAGCGCTACAATGAGCAGTTCTTC
>-|TRBV9|TRBJ1-1|-
CASSVAAHTEAFF
TGTGCCAGCAGCGTTGCAGCTCACACTGAAGCTTTCTTT
>-|TRBV4-3|TRBJ1-2|-
CASSQQTGIGYGYTF
TGCGCCAGCAGCCAACAAACAGGGATAGGCTATGGCTACACCTTC
>-|TRBV2|TRBJ1-4|-
CASSEERGSLGEKLFF
TGTGCCAGCAGTGAAGAAAGGGGCAGCCTTGGGGAAAAACTGTTTTTT
>-|TRBV19|TRBJ2-3|-
CASSGGHTDTQYF
TGTGCCAGTAGCGGAGGCCACACAGATACGCAGTATTTT
>-|TRBV7-9|TRBJ1-3|few
CASSPPNDSGNTIYF
TGTGCCAGCAGCCCACCGAACGACTCTGGAAACACCATATATTTT
>-|TRBV14|TRBJ2-3|-
CASSQFFSTDTQYF
TGTGCCAGCAGCCAATTCTTCAGCACAGATACGCAGTATTTT
>TRBD1|TRBV23-1|TRBJ2-7|-
CASVGTDSTRYEQYF
TGCGCCAGCGTGGGGACAGATTCTACGAGGTACGAGCAGTACTTC